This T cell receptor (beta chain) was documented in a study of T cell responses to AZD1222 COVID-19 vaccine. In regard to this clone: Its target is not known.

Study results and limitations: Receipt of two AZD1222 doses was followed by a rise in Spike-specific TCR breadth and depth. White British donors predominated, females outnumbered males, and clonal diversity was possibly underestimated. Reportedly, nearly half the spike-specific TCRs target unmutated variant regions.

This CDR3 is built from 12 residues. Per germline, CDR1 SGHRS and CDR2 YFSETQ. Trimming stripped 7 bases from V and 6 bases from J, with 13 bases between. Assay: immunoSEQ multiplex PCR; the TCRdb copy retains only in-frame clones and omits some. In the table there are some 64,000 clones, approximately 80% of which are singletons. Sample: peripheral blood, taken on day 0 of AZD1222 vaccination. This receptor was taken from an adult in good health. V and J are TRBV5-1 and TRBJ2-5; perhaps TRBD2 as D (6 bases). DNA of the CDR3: TGCGCCAGCTCCCGGGACTCCCAGACCCAGTACTTC. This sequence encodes CASSRDSQTQYF.